The clone carrying this T cell receptor (beta chain) has only a few counts. The antigen is unknown. The sample comes from a study of Graves' ophthalmopathy and Graves' hyperthyroidism. Study details: Blood was drawn at initial diagnosis, before any treatment. Study-level findings and limits: Between ophthalmopathy and stable hyperthyroidism, a 13-signature model drew a separation with around 90% sensitivity and around 80% specificity. The model predicted progression of ophthalmopathy with a sensitivity of roughly 70%, and its specificity was about 73%.

Hyperthyroidism patients were newly diagnosed, ill under 2 months, and aged 18 to 65 years. TCR beta CDR3 amplification used RNA transcripts. The first round was an RT-PCR with HTBI primers, and the second round was a multiplex PCR. One entry per CDR3 protein, called by TCRdb with MiXCR from the multiplex PCR reads. This sample has hundreds of thousands of distinct CDR3 sequences, with 20% to 25% found just once. Between the trimmed V and J ends, which lost 1 base and 9 bases, there was a span of 6 bases. The CDR3 spans 11 residues. The germline V gene encodes CDR1 MNHNS and CDR2 SASEGT. This sequence originates from a woman between 18 and 29 years old with stable Graves' hyperthyroidism. Some clones in this sample may be carry-over from other donors' samples. The V call is TRBV6-1, the J call TRBJ1-1; D unresolved. The material sequenced was peripheral blood. CDR3 sequence: CASSEGFKAFF. The CDR3 DNA follows: TGTGCCAGCAGTGAAGGTTTTAAAGCTTTCTTT.